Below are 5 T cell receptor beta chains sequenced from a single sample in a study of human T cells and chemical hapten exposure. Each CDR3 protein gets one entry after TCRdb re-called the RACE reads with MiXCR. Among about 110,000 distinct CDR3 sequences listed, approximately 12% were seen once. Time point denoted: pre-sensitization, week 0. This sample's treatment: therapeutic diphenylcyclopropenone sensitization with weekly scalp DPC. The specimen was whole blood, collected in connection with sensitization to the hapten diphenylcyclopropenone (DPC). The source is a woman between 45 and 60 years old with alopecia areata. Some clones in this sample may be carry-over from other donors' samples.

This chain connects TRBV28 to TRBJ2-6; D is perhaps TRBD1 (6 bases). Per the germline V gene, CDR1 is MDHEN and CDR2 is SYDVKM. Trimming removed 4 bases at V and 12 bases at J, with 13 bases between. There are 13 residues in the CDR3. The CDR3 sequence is CASSSGAASVLTF. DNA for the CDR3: TGTGCCAGCAGTTCAGGGGCCGCCTCCGTCCTGACTTTC.

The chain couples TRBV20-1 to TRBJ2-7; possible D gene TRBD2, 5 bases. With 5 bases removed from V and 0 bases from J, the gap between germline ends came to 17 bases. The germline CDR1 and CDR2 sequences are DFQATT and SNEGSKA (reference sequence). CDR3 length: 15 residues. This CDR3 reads CSAPPWGASSYEQYF. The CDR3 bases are TGCAGTGCTCCCCCGTGGGGAGCCAGCTCCTACGAGCAGTACTTC.

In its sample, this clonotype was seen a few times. For the CDR3, the DNA is TGTGCCAGCTCAGAGATACAGGGTGGCTATGGCTACACCTTC. The encoded protein is CASSEIQGGYGYTF. V usage is TRBV18 and J usage is TRBJ1-2, with D possibly being TRBD1 (6 bases). The V end was cut by 5 bases, the J end by 4 bases, with 14 bases between. Germline CDR1 reads KGHSH; CDR2 reads LQKENI. This CDR3 has 14 residues.

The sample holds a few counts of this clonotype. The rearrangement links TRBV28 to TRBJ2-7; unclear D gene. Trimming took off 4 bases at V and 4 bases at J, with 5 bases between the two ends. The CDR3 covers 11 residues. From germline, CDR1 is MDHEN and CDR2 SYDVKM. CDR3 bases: TGTGCCAGCAGTTCGAAGTACGAGCAGTACTTC. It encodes CASSSKYEQYF.

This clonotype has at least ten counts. CDR3 protein: CASSSRGSGGSYEQYF. Here the CDR3 DNA reads TGCGCCAGCAGCTCCCGGGGTAGCGGGGGTTCCTACGAGCAGTACTTC. The V call is TRBV5-1, the J call TRBJ2-7; TRBD2 matches 9 bases. CDR3 length equals 16 residues. Germline V gene lookup returns CDR1 SGHRS and CDR2 YFSETQ. V was pared by 3 bases and J by 1 base, with 8 bases of the junction left unmatched.